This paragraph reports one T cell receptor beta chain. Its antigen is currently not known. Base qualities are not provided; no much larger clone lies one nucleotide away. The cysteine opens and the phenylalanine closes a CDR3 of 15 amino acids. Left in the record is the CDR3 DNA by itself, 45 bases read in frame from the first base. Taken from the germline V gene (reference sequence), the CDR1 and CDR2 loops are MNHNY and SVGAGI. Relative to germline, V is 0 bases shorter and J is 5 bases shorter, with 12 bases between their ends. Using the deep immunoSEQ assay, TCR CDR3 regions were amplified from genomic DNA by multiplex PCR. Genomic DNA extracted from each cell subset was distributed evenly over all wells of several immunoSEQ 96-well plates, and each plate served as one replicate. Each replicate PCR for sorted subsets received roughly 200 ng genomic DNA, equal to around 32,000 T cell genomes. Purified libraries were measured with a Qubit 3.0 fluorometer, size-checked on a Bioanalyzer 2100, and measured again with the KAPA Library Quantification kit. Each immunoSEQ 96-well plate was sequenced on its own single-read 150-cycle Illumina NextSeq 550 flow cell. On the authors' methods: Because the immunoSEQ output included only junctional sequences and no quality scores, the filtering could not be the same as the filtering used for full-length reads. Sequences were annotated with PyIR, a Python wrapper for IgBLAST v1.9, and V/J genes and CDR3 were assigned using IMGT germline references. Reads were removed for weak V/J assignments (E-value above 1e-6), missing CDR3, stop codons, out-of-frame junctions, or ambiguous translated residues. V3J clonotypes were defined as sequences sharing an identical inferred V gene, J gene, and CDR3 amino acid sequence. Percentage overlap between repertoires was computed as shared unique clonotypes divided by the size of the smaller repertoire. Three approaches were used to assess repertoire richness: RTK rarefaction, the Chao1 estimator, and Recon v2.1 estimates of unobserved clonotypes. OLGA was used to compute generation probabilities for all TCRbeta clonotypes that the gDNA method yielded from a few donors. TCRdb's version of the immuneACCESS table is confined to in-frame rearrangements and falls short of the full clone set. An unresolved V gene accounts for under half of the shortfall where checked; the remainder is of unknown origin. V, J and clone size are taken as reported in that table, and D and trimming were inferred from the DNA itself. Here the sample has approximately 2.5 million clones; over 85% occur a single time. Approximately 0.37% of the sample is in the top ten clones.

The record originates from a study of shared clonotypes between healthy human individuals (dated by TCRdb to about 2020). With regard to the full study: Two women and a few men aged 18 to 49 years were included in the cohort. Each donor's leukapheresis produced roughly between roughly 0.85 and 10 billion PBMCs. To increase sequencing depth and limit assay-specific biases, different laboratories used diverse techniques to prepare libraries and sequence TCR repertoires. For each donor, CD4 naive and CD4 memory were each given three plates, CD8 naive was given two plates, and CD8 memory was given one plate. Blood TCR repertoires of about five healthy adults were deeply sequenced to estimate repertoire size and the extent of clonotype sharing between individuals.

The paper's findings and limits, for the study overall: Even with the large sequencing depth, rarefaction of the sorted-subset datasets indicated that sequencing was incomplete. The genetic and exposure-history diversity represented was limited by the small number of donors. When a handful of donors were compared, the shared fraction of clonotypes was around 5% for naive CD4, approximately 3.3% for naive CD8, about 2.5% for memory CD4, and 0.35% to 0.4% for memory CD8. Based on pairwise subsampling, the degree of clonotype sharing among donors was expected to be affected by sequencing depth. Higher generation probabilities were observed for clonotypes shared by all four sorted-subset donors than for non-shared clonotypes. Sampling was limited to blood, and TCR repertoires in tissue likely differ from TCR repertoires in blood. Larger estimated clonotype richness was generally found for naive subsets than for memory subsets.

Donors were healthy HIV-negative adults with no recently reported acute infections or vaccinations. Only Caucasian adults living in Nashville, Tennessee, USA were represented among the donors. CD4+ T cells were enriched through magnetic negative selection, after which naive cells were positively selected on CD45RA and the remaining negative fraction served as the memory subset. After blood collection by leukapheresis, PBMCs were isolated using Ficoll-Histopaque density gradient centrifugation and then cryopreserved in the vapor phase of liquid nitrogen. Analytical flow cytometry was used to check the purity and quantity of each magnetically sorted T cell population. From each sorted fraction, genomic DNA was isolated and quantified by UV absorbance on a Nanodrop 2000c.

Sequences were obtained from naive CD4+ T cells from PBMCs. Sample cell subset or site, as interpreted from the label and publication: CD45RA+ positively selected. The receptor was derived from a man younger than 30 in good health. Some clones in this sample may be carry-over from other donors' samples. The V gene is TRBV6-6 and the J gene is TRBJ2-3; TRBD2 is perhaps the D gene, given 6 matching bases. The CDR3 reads CASSYSGGVGDTQYF. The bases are TGTGCCAGCAGTTACTCGGGGGGAGTAGGAGATACGCAGTATTTT.